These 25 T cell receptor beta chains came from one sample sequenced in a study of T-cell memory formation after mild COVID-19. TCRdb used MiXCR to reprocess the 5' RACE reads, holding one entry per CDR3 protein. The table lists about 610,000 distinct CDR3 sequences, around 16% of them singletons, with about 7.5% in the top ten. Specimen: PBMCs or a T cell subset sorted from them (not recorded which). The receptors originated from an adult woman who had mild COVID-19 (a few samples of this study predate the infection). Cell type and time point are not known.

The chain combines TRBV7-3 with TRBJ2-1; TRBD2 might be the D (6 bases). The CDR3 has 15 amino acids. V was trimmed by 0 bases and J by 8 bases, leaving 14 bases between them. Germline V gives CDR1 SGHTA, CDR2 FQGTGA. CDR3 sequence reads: CASSLTTSSGDEQFF. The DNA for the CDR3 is TGTGCCAGCAGCTTAACTACGAGTTCGGGGGATGAGCAGTTCTTC. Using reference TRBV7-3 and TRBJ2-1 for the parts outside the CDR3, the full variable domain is GAGVSQTPSNKVTEKGKYVELRCDPISGHTALYWYRQSLGQGPEFLIYFQGTGAADDSGLPNDRFFAVRPEGSVSTLKIQRTERGDSAVYLCASSLTTSSGDEQFFGPGTRLTVL.

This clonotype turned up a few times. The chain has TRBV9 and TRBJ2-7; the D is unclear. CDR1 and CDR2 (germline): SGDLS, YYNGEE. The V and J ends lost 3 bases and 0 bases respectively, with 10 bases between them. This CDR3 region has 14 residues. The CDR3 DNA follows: TGTGCCAGCAGCGGGTCGACGGCCTCCTACGAGCAGTACTTC. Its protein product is CASSGSTASYEQYF.

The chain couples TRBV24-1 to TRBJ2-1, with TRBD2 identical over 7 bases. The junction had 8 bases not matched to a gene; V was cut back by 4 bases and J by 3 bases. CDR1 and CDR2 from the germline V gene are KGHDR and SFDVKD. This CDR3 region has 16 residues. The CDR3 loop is CATSDVSGIGYNEQFF. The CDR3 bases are TGTGCCACCAGTGACGTGAGCGGGATAGGCTACAATGAGCAGTTCTTC.

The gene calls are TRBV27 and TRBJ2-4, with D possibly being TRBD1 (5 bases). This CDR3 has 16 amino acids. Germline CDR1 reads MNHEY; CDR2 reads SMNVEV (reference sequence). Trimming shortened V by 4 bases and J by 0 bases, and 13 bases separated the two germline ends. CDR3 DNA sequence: TGTGCCAGCAGTTCCCTCAGGGTACTAGCCAAAAACATTCAGTACTTC. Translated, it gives CASSSLRVLAKNIQYF.

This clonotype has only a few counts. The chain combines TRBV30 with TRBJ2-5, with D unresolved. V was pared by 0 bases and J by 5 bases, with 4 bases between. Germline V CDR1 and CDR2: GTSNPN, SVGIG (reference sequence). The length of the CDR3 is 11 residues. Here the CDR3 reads CAWSVTETQYF. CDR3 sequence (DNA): TGTGCCTGGAGTGTAACCGAGACCCAGTACTTC.

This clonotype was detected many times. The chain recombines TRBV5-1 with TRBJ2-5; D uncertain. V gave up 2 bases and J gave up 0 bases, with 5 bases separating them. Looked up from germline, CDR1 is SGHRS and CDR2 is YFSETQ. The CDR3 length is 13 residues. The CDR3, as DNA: TGCGCCAGCAGCTTTGGGAACCAAGAGACCCAGTACTTC. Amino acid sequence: CASSFGNQETQYF.

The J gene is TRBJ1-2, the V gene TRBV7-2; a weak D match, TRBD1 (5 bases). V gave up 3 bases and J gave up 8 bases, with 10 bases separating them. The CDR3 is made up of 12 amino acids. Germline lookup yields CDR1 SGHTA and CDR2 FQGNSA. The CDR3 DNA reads TGTGCCAGCAGCTTGATCAGGGACGGCTACACCTTC. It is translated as CASSLIRDGYTF.

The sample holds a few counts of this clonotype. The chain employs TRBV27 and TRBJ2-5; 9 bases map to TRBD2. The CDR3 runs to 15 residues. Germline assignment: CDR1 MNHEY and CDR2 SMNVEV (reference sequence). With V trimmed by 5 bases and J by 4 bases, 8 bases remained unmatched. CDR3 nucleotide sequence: TGTGCCAGCAGTCCTTTAGCGGGAGCCACAGAGACCCAGTACTTC. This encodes CASSPLAGATETQYF.

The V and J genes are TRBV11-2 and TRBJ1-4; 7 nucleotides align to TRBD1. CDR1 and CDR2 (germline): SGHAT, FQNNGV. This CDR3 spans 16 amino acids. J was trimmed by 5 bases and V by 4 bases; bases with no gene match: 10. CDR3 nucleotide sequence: TGTGCCAGCAGCTCCAACCCCAGGACAGGCAATGAAAAACTGTTTTTT. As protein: CASSSNPRTGNEKLFF.

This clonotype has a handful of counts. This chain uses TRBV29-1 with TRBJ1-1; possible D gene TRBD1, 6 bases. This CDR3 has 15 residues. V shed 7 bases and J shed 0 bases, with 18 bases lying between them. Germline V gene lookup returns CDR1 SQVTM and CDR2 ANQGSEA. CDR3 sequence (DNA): TGCAGCGGTGGGGGAACAGGGACCATGAACACTGAAGCTTTCTTT. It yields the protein CSGGGTGTMNTEAFF.

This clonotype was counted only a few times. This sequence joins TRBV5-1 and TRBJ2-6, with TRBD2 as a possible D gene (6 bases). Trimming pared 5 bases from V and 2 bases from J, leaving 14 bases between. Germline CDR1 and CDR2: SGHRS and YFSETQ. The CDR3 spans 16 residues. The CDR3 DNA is TGCGCCAGCAGAAGGGAGGTTACAGCTGGGGCCAACGTCCTGACTTTC. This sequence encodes CASRREVTAGANVLTF. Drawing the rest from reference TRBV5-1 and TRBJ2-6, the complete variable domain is KAGVTQTPRYLIKTRGQQVTLSCSPISGHRSVSWYQQTPGQGLQFLFEYFSETQRNKGNFPGRFSGRQFSNSRSEMNVSTLELGDSALYLCASRREVTAGANVLTFGAGSRLTVL.

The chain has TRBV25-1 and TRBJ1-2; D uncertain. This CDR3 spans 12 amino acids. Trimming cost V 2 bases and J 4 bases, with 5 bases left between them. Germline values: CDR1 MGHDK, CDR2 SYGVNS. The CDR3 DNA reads TGTGCCAGCAGTGAAACCCGCTATGGCTACACCTTC. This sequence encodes CASSETRYGYTF.

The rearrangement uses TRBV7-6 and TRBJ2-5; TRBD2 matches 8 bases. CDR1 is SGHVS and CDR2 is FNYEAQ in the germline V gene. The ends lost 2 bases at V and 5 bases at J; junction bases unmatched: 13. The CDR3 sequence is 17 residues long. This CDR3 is CASSLRRLATTRETQYF. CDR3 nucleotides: TGTGCCAGCAGCTTACGGAGACTAGCGACCACCAGGGAGACCCAGTACTTC.

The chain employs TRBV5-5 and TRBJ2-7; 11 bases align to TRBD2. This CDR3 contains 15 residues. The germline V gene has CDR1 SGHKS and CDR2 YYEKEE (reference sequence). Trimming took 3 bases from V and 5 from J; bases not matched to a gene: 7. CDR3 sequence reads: CASSWRGLAVHEQYF. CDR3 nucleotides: TGTGCCAGCAGCTGGAGGGGACTAGCGGTCCACGAGCAGTACTTC.

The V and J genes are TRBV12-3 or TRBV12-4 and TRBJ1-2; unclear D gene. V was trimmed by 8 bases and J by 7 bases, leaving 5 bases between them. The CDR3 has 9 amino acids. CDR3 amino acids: CASSPGYTF. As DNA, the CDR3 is TGTGCCAGCTCCCCTGGCTACACCTTC.

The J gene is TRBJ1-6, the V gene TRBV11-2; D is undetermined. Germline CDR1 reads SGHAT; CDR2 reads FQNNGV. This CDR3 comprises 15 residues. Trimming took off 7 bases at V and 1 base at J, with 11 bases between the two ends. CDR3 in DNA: TGTGCCAGCACCCCCTCCCGTTCCTATAATTCACCCCTCCACTTT. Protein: CASTPSRSYNSPLHF.

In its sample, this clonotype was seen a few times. CDR3 in DNA: TGTGCCACCGACCGGACTAGTGGGCCCGGGGAGCTGTTTTTT. This codes for CATDRTSGPGELFF. The rearrangement links TRBV12-3 or TRBV12-4 to TRBJ2-2; 7 bases are shared with TRBD2. This CDR3 has 14 amino acids. J lost 6 bases, V lost 10 bases, and 11 bases had no gene match.

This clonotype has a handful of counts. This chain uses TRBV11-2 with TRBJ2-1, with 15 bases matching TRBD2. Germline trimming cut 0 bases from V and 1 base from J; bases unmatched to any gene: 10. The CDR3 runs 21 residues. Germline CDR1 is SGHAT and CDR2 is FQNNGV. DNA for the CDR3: TGTGCCAGCAGCTTAGAACCACCAGGACTAGCGGGAGGGCCGTCCTACAATGAGCAGTTCTTC. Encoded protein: CASSLEPPGLAGGPSYNEQFF.

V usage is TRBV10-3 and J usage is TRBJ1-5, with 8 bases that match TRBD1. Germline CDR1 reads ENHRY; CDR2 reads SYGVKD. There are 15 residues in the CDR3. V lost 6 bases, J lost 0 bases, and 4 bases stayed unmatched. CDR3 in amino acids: CAISRTGNSNQPQHF. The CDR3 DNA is TGTGCCATCAGCCGGACAGGGAATAGCAATCAGCCCCAGCATTTT.

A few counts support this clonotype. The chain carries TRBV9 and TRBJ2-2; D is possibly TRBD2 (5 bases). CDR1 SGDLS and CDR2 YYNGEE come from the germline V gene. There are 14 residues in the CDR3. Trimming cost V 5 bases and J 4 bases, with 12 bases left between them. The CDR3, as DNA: TGTGCCAGCAGAGTCGGAGGCGGCACCGGGGAGCTGTTTTTT. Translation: CASRVGGGTGELFF.

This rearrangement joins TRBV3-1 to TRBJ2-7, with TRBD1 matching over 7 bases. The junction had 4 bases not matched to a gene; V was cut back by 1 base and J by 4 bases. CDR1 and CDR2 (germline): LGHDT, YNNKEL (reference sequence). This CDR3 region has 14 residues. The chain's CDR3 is CASSQADRTYEQYF. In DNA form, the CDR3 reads TGTGCCAGCAGCCAAGCGGACAGGACGTACGAGCAGTACTTC.

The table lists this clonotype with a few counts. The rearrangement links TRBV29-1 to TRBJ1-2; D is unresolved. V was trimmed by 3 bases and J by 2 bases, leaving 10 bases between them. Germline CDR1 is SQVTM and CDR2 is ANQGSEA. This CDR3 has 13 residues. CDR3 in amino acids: CSVENGINYGYTF. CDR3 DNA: TGCAGCGTTGAGAATGGGATAAACTATGGCTACACCTTC.

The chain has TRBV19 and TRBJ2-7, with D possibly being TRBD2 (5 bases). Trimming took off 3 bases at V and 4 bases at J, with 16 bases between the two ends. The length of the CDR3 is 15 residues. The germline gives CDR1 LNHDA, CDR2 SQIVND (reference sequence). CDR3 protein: CASSIGGGTGYEQYF. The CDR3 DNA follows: TGTGCCAGTAGTATCGGTGGAGGAACGGGGTACGAGCAGTACTTC.

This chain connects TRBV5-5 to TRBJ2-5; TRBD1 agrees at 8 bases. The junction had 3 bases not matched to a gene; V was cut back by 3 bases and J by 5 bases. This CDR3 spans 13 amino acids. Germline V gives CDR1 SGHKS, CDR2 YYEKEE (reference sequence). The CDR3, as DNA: TGTGCCAGCAGCTGGACAGGGAAGGAGACCCAGTACTTC. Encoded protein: CASSWTGKETQYF.

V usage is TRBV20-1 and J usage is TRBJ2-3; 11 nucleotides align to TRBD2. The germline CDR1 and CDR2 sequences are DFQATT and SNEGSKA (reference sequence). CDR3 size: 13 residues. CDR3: CGGLAVSTDTQYF. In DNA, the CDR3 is TGCGGGGGACTAGCGGTTAGCACAGATACGCAGTATTTT.